This is a list of T cell receptor beta chains from one sample in a study of control samples from healthy donors and cancer patients. Profiling relied on immunoSEQ multiplex PCR, and the TCRdb table lists in-frame clones only, not all of them. The data contain about 120,000 clones, over 85% of them singletons. The sample comprised blood. These receptors all stem from a man aged 25-40 years in good health. CDR3s include the opening cysteine and the closing phenylalanine or tryptophan. D genes are given only for firm matches. Rows give clone size only sometimes, using once, few, many, or a class for an expanded clone.

j_gene	abundance	v_gene	d_gene	len	CDR3nt	CDR3aa
TRBJ1-2	-	TRBV19	-	14	TGTGCCAGTAGTCCCTCGGGGGGTGAAGAGGGGAACACCTTC	CASSPSGGEEGNTF
TRBJ2-3	-	TRBV7-3	-	14	TGTGCCAGCAGCTTAACCGGGGCCGGAGATACGCAGTATTTT	CASSLTGAGDTQYF
TRBJ1-5	-	TRBV2	TRBD1	15	TGTGCCAGCAGTGAAACCGGGACAGGGGGTCAGCCCCAGCATTTT	CASSETGTGGQPQHF
TRBJ1-5	-	TRBV19	-	14	TGTGCCAGTAGTACAGACAGTAGCAATCAGCCCCAGCATTTT	CASSTDSSNQPQHF
TRBJ1-2	-	TRBV19	-	13	TGTGCCAGTAGTATGGGATCTCTAAGGGGCTACACCTTC	CASSMGSLRGYTF
TRBJ1-1	-	TRBV6-5	TRBD1	14	TGTGCCAACCCGGACAGGGGGCTTGGCACTGAAGCTTTCTTT	CANPDRGLGTEAFF
TRBJ1-2	-	TRBV18	TRBD1	16	TGTGCCAGCTCACCCCTCCCCGAGGGGGCGCGGTATGGCTACACCTTC	CASSPLPEGARYGYTF
TRBJ2-5	-	TRBV13	-	17	TGTGCCAGCAGCTTAAGGTCGGGGGGCCGGTCTGTAGAGACCCAGTACTTC	CASSLRSGGRSVETQYF
TRBJ1-2	-	TRBV24-1	-	12	TGTGCCACCAGTGATTTGGAGCATGGCTACACCTTC	CATSDLEHGYTF
TRBJ2-3	-	TRBV11-2	TRBD2	15	TGTGCCAGCAGGGAGCGGGGGGGCCGGGTAGATACGCAGTATTTT	CASRERGGRVDTQYF
TRBJ1-3	-	TRBV18	-	15	TGTGCCAGCTCCCAATATGACGACCAGGTGAACACCATATATTTT	CASSQYDDQVNTIYF
TRBJ2-1	-	TRBV9	TRBD2	17	TGTGCCAGCAGCGCCCGGAAACTAGCGGGGGGGCCTTTTGAGCAGTTCTTC	CASSARKLAGGPFEQFF
TRBJ2-4	-	TRBV21-1	-	8	TGTGCCAGCAGACCGCCGTACTTC	CASRPPYF
TRBJ2-4	-	TRBV29-1	-	10	TGCAGCGTCGGCGAAAACATTCAGTACTTC	CSVGENIQYF
TRBJ2-3	-	TRBV5-1	TRBD1	14	TGCGCCAGCACGACGGACAGGGCAGCAGATACGCAGTATTTT	CASTTDRAADTQYF
TRBJ1-1	once	TRBV7-2	-	16	TGTGCCAGCAGCTTAGGCCCCACTCGCCCGAACACTGAAGCTTTCTTT	CASSLGPTRPNTEAFF
TRBJ1-1	many	TRBV11-2	-	11	TGTGCCAGCAGCTTAAGGACTGAAGCTTTCTTT	CASSLRTEAFF
TRBJ1-5	-	TRBV19	TRBD1	15	TGTGCCAGTAGTTCCTACCGGGACAGGGATCAGCCCCAGCATTTT	CASSSYRDRDQPQHF
TRBJ1-1	-	TRBV5-5	TRBD1	14	TGTGCCAGCAGCTTGGTGGGACAGGGGGCCGCGGCTTTCTTT	CASSLVGQGAAAFF
TRBJ2-1	-	TRBV9	-	15	TGTGCCAGCGCCCCAGCGGGCCTCTCCTACAATGAGCAGTTCTTC	CASAPAGLSYNEQFF
TRBJ1-5	-	TRBV9	-	15	TGTGCCAGCAGCGTAGACCAGGGAGGCAATCAGCCCCAGCATTTT	CASSVDQGGNQPQHF
TRBJ1-1	-	TRBV24-1	TRBD1	15	TGTGCCACCAGTGATCCGCAGGGGGGCGCTACTGAAGCTTTCTTT	CATSDPQGGATEAFF
TRBJ1-3	-	TRBV6-5	-	15	TGTGCCAGCAGTTACTCTGCGGGGGATGGAAACACCATATATTTT	CASSYSAGDGNTIYF
TRBJ1-5	few	TRBV18	-	13	TGTGCCAGCTCACAGGCTTCTAATCAGCCCCAGCATTTT	CASSQASNQPQHF
TRBJ2-1	-	TRBV29-1	-	15	TGCAGCGTTGAAGATCTGCAAGGTTTAGGCAATGAGCAGTTCTTC	CSVEDLQGLGNEQFF
TRBJ1-2	-	TRBV6-5	-	13	TGTGCCAGCAGCCCCGACAGGACCTATGGCTACACCTTC	CASSPDRTYGYTF
TRBJ2-2	-	TRBV15	-	16	TGTGCCATCGACGCTGGGGCGGCCGCGAACACCGGGGAGCTGTTTTTT	CAIDAGAAANTGELFF
TRBJ1-5	-	TRBV6-1	TRBD1	17	TGTGCCAGCAGTGCAGAGAGGGGGCTCCTTGGCAATCAGCCCCAGCATTTT	CASSAERGLLGNQPQHF
TRBJ1-2	-	TRBV7-9	-	14	TGTGCCAGCAGCTTAGATCAGGGAGGATATGGCTACACCTTC	CASSLDQGGYGYTF
TRBJ1-2	-	TRBV7-9	TRBD1	18	TGTGCCAGCAGCCCGCGGCCCCCTTCGACAGGGAAATTGGGAGGCTACACCTTC	CASSPRPPSTGKLGGYTF
TRBJ1-2	-	TRBV5-1	-	13	TGCGCCAGCAGCCCGGGAGCTAACTATGGCTACACCTTC	CASSPGANYGYTF
TRBJ1-2	-	TRBV28	-	10	TGTGCCACCTCCTTGAGAGGCTACACCTTC	CATSLRGYTF
TRBJ1-2	once	TRBV6-5	-	13	TGTGCCAGCAGTTGGGCGGAAAGCTATGGCTACACCTTC	CASSWAESYGYTF
TRBJ1-2	-	TRBV7-9	-	12	TGTGCCAGCAGCTTAGTGAGGGATGGCTACACCTTC	CASSLVRDGYTF
TRBJ1-2	-	TRBV5-6	-	11	TGTGCCAGCAGCAGTAGGTATGGCTACACCTTC	CASSSRYGYTF
TRBJ1-1	-	TRBV27	-	13	TGTGCCAGCAGTTTATTTTTACGGGCTGAAGCTTTCTTT	CASSLFLRAEAFF
TRBJ1-5	-	TRBV7-2	-	15	TGTGCCAGCAGCCCCGGCAGCGGGTTTAATCAGCCCCAGCATTTT	CASSPGSGFNQPQHF
TRBJ1-2	once	TRBV10-3	-	14	TGTGCCATCCCAAATCGGGGCCAGGGCTATGGCTACACCTTC	CAIPNRGQGYGYTF
TRBJ2-2	-	TRBV7-9	TRBD1	16	TGTGCCAGCAGCCCCCCGGGACAGGGTTACACCGGGGAGCTGTTTTTT	CASSPPGQGYTGELFF
TRBJ1-6	-	TRBV5-4	TRBD1	17	TGTGCCAGCAGCTCGCTACGTGGGCAGGGGGCATATTCACCCCTCCACTTT	CASSSLRGQGAYSPLHF
TRBJ1-1	once	TRBV18	-	13	TGTGCCAGCTCACCCGACCGGGGGAGTGAAGCTTTCTTT	CASSPDRGSEAFF
TRBJ2-7	-	TRBV20-1	TRBD2	15	TGCAGTGCTAGTGGGGCGGGGGGCCGCTCCTACGAGCAGTACTTC	CSASGAGGRSYEQYF
TRBJ2-5	-	TRBV10-1	-	13	TGCGCCAGCAGTGACAGTGCCGGGGAGACCCAGTACTTC	CASSDSAGETQYF
TRBJ2-1	-	TRBV11-3	TRBD2	17	TGTGCCAGCAGCTTAGATCTTTCGACTAGCGTATACAATGAGCAGTTCTTC	CASSLDLSTSVYNEQFF
TRBJ2-1	-	TRBV7-2	TRBD1	15	TGTGCCAGCAGCTGGACAGGGAGCTCCTACAATGAGCAGTTCTTC	CASSWTGSSYNEQFF
TRBJ2-1	-	TRBV5-4	TRBD2	16	TGTGCCAGCAGCTTGGAGCGGGGGGGCTACTACAATGAGCAGTTCTTC	CASSLERGGYYNEQFF
TRBJ1-3	-	TRBV6-5	TRBD1	14	TGTGCCAGCAGTAGGGACAGGGGGCAAGGCACCATATATTTT	CASSRDRGQGTIYF
TRBJ2-1	-	TRBV7-9	TRBD2	16	TGTGCCAGCAGCTCCCCACTAGCGGGGGTCGGGGGTGAGCAGTTCTTC	CASSSPLAGVGGEQFF
TRBJ1-2	-	TRBV28	TRBD1	16	TGTGCCAGCAGTCCATCGGGGACAGGCATAGACTATGGCTACACCTTC	CASSPSGTGIDYGYTF
TRBJ1-5	-	TRBV27	TRBD1	14	TGTGCCAGCAGGACAGGGGGTAGCAATCAGCCCCAGCATTTT	CASRTGGSNQPQHF
TRBJ2-3	-	TRBV2	TRBD2	16	TGTGCCAGCAGTAGTCTAGCGGGGGGACTAACAGATACGCAGTATTTT	CASSSLAGGLTDTQYF
TRBJ1-5	-	TRBV19	-	15	TGTGCCAGTAGTATAGGGCTCTCCTCCAATCAGCCCCAGCATTTT	CASSIGLSSNQPQHF
TRBJ1-4	-	TRBV7-2	TRBD1	14	TGTGCCAGCAGCCCTGGGACAGGGGAAGAAAAACTGTTTTTT	CASSPGTGEEKLFF
TRBJ1-1	-	TRBV7-3	TRBD1	14	TGTGCCAGCAGCCGTGGACAGGGGTCCACTGAAGCTTTCTTT	CASSRGQGSTEAFF
TRBJ1-1	-	TRBV4-1	-	16	TGCGCCAGCAGCCGAGGACCGACAGGTCCGAACACTGAAGCTTTCTTT	CASSRGPTGPNTEAFF
TRBJ1-2	-	TRBV5-1	-	12	TGCGCCAGCAGCACCTCGTCTGGTGGCTACACCTTC	CASSTSSGGYTF